Reported below is one TCR beta chain. Vbeta (60) and Jbeta (13) primers were used in the PCR. Sequencing was performed with immunoSEQ multiplex PCR; in TCRdb, only in-frame clones are kept and a portion is missing. The data contain around 150,000 clones, about 77% of them singletons. This specimen comes from a study of cytomegalovirus exposure and HLA in healthy donors. The sequence was obtained from a man younger than 35 in good health and CMV-seropositive. Sequenced input: PBMCs.

CDR3 bases: TGTGCCAGCAGTTTCAGGGACAGGGAAGAGACCCAGTACTTC. It codes for CASSFRDREETQYF. The V and J genes are TRBV28 and TRBJ2-5, with TRBD1 identical over 9 bases. The length of the CDR3 is 14 residues. The germline gives CDR1 MDHEN, CDR2 SYDVKM. The junction had 2 bases not matched to a gene; V was cut back by 3 bases and J by 3 bases.